The table lists the clone carrying this TCR beta chain with a few counts. Antigen specificity is unknown. Additional DNA sequences in this sample encode the identical CDR3. Germline V gene lookup returns CDR1 GTSNPN and CDR2 SVGIG (reference sequence). The length of the CDR3 is 11 residues. V was cut by 0 bases and J by 4 bases, with 1 base left in between. Expressed TCRB transcripts were sequenced, since all the RNA that had been isolated was reverse transcribed. The repertoire was sequenced with immunoSEQ multiplex PCR; TCRdb's copy has only in-frame clones and lacks some. Here the sample spans some 700,000 clones, under 15% being singletons. This record belongs to a study of beta chain features in type 1 diabetes. Study-level points and caveats: For patients, the naive, central memory and Treg TCRB repertoires appeared more alike than for healthy donors. In every one of the four CD4+ subsets, TCRB CDR3s were moderately but significantly shorter in Type 1 diabetes patients. A PCR bias possibly favoring shorter templates would apply equally to patients and controls.

Specimen: naive CD4+ T cells from blood. This receptor was identified in a man between 18 and 29 years old with type 1 diabetes. The chain joins TRBV30 to TRBJ2-1, with D unresolved. The CDR3: CAWSVYNEQFF. The CDR3 DNA sequence: TGTGCCTGGAGTGTGTACAATGAGCAGTTCTTC.